The source of this T cell receptor beta chain is a study of blood T cell repertoires in COVID-19. As for the study in general: Acute and convalescent COVID-19 specimens originated in the United States, Italy and Spain. Sources were T cells, B-cell-depleted T cells, or PBMCs; the material itself was cDNA or gDNA.

The length of the CDR3 is 14 residues. Per germline, CDR1 SEHNR and CDR2 FQNEAQ (reference sequence). Germline trimming cut 2 bases from V and 8 bases from J; bases unmatched to any gene: 8. Original handling: Amplification with reference gene primers provided the estimates of nucleated cell counts. Only in-frame clones appear in the TCRdb table, and some are missing; sequencing was by immunoSEQ multiplex PCR. V, J and clone size were drawn from that table, and D and trimming were deduced from the DNA. The sample includes 150,000 to 180,000 clones, about 73% of them seen just once. This clone was counted a few times.

This chain links TRBV7-9 with TRBJ1-2; 7 bases are a match to TRBD1. The specimen sequenced was peripheral blood. This TCR was recovered from a man at least 80 years old with acute or convalescent COVID-19. CDR3 protein: CASSLQQGTRGYTF. In DNA, the CDR3 is TGTGCCAGCAGCTTACAACAGGGGACTAGGGGCTACACCTTC.